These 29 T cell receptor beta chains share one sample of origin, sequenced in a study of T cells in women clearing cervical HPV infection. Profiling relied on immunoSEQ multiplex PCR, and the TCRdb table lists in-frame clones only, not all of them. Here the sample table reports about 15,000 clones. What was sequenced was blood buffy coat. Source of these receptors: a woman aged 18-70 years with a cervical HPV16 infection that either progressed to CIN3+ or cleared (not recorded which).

The CDR3: CASSQGQGSYEQYF. The covered CDR3 bases are TGTGCCAGCAGCCAAGGACAGGGCTCCTACGAG. V usage is TRBV4-2 and J usage is TRBJ2-7, with 7 bases fitting TRBD1. The read terminates 3 residues before the CDR3 end, so the remaining end is supplied by the germline J gene. Germline CDR1 and CDR2: LGHNA and YNFKEQ. V shed 1 base, J shed 0 bases, and the junction held 0 bases outside the gene matches. There are 14 residues in the CDR3.

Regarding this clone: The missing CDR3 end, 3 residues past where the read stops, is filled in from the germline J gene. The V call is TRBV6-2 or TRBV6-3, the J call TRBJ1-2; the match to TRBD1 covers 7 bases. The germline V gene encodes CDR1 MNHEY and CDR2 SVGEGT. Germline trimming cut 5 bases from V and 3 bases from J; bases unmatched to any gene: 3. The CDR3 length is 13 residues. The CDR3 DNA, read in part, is TGTGCCAGCAGTCCAACAGGGGACTATGGC. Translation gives CASSPTGDYG. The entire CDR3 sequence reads CASSPTGDYGYTF.

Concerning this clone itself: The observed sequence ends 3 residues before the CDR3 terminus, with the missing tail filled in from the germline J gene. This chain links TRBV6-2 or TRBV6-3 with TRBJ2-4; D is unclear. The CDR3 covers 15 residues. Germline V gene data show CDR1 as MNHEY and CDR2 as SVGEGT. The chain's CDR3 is CASRPPYTEVYGQYF. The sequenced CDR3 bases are TGTGCCAGCAGACCACCCTATACAGAGGTATATGGT.

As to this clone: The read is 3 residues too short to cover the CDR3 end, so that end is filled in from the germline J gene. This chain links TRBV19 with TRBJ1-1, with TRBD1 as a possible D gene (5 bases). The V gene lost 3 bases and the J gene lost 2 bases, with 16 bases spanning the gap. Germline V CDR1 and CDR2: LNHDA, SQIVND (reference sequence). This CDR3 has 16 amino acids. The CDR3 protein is CASSITPDRPNTEAFF. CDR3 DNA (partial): TGTGCCAGTAGTATTACCCCCGACAGACCCAACACTGAA. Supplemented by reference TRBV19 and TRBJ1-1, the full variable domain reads DGGITQSPKYLFRKEGQNVTLSCEQNLNHDAMYWYRQDPGQGLRLIYYSQIVNDFQKGDIAEGYSVSREKKESFPLTVTSAQKNPTAFYLCASSITPDRPNTEAFFGQGTRLTVV.

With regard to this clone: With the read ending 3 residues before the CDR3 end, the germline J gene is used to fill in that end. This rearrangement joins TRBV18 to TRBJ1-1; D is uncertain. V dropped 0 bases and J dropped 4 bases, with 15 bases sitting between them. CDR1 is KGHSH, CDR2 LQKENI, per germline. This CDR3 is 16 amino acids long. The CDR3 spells CASSPPSAGRTTEAFF. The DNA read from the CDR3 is TGTGCCAGCTCACCACCATCGGCAGGAAGAACCACTGAA.

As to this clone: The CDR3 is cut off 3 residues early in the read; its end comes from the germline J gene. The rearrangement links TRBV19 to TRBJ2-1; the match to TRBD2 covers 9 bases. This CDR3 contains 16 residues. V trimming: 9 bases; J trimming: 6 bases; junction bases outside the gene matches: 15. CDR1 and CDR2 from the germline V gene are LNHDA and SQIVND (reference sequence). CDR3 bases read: TGTGCCAGCCTGTCCCAGGCGGGAGGGCGAAGCAATGAG. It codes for CASLSQAGGRSNE. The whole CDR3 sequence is CASLSQAGGRSNEQFF.

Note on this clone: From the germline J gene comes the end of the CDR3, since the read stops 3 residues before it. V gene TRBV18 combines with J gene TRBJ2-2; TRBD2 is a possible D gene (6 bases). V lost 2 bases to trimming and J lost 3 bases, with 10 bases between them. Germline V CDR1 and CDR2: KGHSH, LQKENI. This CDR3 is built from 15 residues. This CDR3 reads CASSPRDLDTGELFF. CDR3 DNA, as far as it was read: TGTGCCAGCTCACCAAGGGACTTAGACACCGGGGAG.

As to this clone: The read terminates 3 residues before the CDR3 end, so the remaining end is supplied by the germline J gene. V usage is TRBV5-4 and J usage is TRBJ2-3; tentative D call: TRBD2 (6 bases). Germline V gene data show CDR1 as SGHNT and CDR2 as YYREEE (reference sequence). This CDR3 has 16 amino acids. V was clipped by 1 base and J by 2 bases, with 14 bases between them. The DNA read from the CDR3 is TGTGCCAGCAGCTTGTTCTCCGGCGGGAACACAGATACG. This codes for CASSLFSGGNTDT. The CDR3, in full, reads CASSLFSGGNTDTQYF.

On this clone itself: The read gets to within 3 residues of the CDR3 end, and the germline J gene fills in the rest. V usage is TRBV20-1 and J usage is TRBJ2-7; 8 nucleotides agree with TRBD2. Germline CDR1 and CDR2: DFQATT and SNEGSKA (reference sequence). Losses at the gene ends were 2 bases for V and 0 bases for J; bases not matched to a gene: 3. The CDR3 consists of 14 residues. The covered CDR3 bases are TGCAGTGCTAGAAAGCGGGGGTTCTCCTACGAG. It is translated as CSARKRGFSYE. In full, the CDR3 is CSARKRGFSYEQYF.

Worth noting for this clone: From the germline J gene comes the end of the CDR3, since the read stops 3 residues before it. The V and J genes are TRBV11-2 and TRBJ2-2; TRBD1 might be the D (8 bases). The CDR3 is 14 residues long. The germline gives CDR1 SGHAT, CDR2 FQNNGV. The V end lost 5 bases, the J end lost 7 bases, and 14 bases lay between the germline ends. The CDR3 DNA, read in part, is TGTGCCAGCAGCAAGACAGGGGAGGGCGGGGAG. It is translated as CASSKTGEGGE. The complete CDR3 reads CASSKTGEGGELFF.

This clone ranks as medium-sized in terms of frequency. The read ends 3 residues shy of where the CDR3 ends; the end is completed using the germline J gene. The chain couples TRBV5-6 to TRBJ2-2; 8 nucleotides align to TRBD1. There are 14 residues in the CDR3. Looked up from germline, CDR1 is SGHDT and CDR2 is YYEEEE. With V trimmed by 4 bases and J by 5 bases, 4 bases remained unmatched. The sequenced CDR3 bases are TGTGCCAGCAGCCCCGGGACAGGTACCGGGGAG. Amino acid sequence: CASSPGTGTGE. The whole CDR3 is CASSPGTGTGELFF.

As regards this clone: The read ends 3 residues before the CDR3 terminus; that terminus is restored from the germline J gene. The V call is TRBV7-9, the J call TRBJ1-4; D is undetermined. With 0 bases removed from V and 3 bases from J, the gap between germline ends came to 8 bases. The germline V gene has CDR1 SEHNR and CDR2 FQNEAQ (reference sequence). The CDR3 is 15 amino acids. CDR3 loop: CASSLAGRSNEKLFF. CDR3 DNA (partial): TGTGCCAGCAGCTTAGCAGGCAGGTCTAATGAAAAA.

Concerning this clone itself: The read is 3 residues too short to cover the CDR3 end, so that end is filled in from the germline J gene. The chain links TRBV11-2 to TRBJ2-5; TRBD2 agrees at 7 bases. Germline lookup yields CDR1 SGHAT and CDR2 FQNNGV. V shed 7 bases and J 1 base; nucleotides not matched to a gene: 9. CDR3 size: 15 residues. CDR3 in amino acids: CASTADAGVQETQYF. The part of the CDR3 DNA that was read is TGTGCCAGCACCGCTGATGCGGGGGTCCAAGAGACC.

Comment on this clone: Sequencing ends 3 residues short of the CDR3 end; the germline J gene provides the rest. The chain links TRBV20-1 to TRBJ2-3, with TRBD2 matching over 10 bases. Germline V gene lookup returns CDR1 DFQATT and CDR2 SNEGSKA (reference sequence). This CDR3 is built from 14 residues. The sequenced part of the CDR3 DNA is TGCAGTGCTAGCCCAGGGCTAGCGGGAGAGACG. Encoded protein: CSASPGLAGET. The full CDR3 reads CSASPGLAGETQYF.

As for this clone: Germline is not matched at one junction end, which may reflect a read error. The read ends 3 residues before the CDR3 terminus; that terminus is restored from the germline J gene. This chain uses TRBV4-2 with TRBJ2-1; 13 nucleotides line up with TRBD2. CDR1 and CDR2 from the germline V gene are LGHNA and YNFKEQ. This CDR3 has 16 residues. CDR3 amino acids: CASSQVWTSGSNEQFF. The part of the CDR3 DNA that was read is TGCGCCAGCAGCCAAGTCTGGACTAGCGGGAGCAATGAG.

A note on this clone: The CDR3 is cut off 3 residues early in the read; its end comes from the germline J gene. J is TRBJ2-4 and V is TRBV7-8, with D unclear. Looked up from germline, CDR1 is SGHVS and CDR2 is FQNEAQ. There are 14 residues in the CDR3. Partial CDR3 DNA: TGTGCCAGCAGCTTATTTTACAACCACTATGGT. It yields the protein CASSLFYNHYG. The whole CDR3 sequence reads CASSLFYNHYGQYF.

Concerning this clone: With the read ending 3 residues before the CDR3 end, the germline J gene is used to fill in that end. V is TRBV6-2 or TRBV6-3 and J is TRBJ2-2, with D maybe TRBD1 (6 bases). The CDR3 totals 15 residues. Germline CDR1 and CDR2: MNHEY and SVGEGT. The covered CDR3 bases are TGTGCCAGCAGTTTTCCGACAGGACGTAATTCACCG. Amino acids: CASSFPTGRNSP. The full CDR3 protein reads CASSFPTGRNSPLFF.

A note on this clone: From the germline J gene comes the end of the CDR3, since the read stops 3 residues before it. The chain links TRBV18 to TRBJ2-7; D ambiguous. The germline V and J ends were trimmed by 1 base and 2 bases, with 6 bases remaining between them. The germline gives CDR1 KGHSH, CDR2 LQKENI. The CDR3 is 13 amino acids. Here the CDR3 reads CASSPLQTYEQYF. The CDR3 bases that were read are TGTGCCAGCTCACCACTACAGACCTACGAG.

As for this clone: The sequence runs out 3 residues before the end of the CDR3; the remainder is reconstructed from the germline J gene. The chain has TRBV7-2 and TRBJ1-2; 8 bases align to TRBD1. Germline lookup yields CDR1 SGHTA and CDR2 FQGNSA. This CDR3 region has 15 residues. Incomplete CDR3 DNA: TGTGCCAGCAGCTTACAGGGGGCGAATACAGATACC. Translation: CASSLQGANTDT. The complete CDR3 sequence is CASSLQGANTDTYTF.

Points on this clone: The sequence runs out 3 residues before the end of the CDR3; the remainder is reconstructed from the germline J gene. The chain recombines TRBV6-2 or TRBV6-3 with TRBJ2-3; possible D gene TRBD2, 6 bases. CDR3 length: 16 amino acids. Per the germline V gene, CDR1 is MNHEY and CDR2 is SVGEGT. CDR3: CASSYVGGNYEETQYF. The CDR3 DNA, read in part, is TGTGCCAGCAGTTACGTCGGCGGGAACTACGAAGAGACG.

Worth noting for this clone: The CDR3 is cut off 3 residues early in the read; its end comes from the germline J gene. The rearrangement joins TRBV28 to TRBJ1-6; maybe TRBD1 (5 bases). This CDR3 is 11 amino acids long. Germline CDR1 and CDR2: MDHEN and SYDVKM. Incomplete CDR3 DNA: TGTGCCAGCAGTTCGCGGGGCCCC. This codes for CASSSRGP. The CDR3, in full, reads CASSSRGPLHF.

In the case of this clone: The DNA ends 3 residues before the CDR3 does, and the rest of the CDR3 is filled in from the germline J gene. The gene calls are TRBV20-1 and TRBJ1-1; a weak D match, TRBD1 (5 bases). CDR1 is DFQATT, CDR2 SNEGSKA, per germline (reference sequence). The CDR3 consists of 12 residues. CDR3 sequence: CSATYRDSSAFF. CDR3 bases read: TGCAGTGCTACGTACCGGGACTCATCA.

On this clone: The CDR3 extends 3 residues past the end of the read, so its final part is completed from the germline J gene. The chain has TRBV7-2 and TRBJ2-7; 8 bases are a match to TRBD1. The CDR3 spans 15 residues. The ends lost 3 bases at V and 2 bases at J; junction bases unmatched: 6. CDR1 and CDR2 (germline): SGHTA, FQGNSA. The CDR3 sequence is CASSLQGAPAYEQYF. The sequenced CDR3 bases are TGTGCCAGCAGCTTGCAGGGGGCGCCTGCCTACGAG.

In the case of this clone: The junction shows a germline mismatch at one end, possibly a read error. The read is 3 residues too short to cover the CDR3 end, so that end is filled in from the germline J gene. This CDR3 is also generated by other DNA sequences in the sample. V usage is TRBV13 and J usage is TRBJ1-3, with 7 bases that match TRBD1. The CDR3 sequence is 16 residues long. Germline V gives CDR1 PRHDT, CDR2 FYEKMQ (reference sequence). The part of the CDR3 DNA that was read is TGTGCCAGCAGCACTACAGGGGCACCTCTTGGAAACACA. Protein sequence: CASSTTGAPLGNT. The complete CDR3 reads CASSTTGAPLGNTIYF.

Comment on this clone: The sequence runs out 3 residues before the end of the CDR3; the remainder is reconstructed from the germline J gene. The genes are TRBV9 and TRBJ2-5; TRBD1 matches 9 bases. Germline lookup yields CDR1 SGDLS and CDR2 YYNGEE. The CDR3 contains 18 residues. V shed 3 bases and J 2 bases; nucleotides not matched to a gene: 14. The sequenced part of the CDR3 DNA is TGTGCCAGCAGCGCCACAGCCGGGACAGGGCGCATACAAGAGACC. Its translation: CASSATAGTGRIQET. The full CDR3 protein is CASSATAGTGRIQETQYF. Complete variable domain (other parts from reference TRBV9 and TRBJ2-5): DSGVTQTPKHLITATGQRVTLRCSPRSGDLSVYWYQQSLDQGLQFLIQYYNGEERAKGNILERFSAQQFPDLHSELNLSSLELGDSALYFCASSATAGTGRIQETQYFGPGTRLLVL.

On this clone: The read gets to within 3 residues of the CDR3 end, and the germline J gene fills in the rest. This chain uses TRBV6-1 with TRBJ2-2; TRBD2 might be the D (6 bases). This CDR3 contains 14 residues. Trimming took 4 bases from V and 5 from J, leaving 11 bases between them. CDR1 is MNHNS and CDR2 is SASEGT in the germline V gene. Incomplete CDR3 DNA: TGTGCCAGCAGTGGACTAGGACGGACCGGGGAG. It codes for CASSGLGRTGE. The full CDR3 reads CASSGLGRTGELFF.

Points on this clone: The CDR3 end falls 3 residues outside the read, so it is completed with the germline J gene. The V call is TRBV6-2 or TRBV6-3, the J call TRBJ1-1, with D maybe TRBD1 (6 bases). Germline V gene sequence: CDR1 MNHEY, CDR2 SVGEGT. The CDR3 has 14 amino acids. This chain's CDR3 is CASSYSGLAGAAFF. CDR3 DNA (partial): TGTGCCAGCAGTTACTCAGGACTAGCGGGGGCA.

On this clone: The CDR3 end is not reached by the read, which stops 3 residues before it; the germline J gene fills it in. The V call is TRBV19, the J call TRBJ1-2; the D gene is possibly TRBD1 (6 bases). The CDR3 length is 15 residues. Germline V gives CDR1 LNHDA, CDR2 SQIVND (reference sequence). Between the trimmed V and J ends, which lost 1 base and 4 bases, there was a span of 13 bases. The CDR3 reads CASSIGQASSYGYTF. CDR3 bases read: TGTGCCAGTAGTATAGGACAGGCTAGCTCCTATGGC. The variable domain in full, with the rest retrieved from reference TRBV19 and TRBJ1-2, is DGGITQSPKYLFRKEGQNVTLSCEQNLNHDAMYWYRQDPGQGLRLIYYSQIVNDFQKGDIAEGYSVSREKKESFPLTVTSAQKNPTAFYLCASSIGQASSYGYTFGSGTRLTVV.

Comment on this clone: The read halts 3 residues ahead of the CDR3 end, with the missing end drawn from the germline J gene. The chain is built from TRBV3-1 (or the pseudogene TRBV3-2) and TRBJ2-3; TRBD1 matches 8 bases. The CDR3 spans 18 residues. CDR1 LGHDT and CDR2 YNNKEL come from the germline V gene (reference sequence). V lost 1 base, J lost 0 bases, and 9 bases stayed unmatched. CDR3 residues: CASSQVPGQGLSTDTQYF. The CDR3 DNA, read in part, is TGTGCCAGCAGCCAAGTTCCCGGACAGGGTCTTAGCACAGATACG.